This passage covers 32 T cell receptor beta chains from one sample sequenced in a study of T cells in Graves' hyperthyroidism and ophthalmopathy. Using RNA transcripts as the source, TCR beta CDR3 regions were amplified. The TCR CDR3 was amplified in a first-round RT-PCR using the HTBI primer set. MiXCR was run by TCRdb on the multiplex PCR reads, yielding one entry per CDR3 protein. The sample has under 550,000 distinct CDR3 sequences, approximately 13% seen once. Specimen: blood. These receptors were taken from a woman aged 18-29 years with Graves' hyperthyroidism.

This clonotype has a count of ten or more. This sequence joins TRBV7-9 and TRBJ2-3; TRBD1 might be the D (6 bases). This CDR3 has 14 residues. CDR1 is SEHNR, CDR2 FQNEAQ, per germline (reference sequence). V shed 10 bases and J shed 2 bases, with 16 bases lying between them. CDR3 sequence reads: CAIRTDLPTDTQYF. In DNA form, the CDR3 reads TGTGCCATTCGGACAGACCTCCCCACAGATACGCAGTATTTT.

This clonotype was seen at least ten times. CDR3 in DNA: TGTGCCAGCAGTGAAGCGGATCCGGGACTAGTAAGTCGCGGCGAGCAGTTCTTC. Its protein is CASSEADPGLVSRGEQFF. V is TRBV2 and J is TRBJ2-1, with 8 positions matching TRBD2. Germline V lookup: CDR1 SNHLY, CDR2 FYNNEI. This CDR3 has 18 amino acids. The J segment lost 10 bases and the V segment lost 0 bases, leaving 17 bases of the junction unmatched. Using reference TRBV2 and TRBJ2-1 for the parts outside the CDR3, the full variable domain is EPEVTQTPSHQVTQMGQEVILRCVPISNHLYFYWYRQILGQKVEFLVSFYNNEISEKSEIFDDQFSVERPDGSNFTLKIRSTKLEDSAMYFCASSEADPGLVSRGEQFFGPGTRLTVL.

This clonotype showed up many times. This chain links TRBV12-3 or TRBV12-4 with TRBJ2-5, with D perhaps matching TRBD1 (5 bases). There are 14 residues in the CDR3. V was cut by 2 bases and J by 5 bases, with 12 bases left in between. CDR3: CASSLQGPAETQYF. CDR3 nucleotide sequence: TGTGCCAGCAGTTTACAGGGCCCGGCTGAGACCCAGTACTTC.

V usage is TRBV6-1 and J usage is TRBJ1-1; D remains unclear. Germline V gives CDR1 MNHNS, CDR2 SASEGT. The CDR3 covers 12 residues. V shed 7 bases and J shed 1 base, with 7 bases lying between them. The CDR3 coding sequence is TGTGCCAGCATAGGCAGGAACACTGAAGCTTTCTTT. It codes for CASIGRNTEAFF.

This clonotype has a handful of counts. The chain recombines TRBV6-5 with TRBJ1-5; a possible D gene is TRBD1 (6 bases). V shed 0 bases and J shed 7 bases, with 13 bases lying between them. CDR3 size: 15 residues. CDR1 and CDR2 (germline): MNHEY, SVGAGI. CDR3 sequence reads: CASSYSRQGSQPQHF. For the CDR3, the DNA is TGTGCCAGCAGTTACTCGAGGCAGGGGAGCCAGCCCCAGCATTTT.

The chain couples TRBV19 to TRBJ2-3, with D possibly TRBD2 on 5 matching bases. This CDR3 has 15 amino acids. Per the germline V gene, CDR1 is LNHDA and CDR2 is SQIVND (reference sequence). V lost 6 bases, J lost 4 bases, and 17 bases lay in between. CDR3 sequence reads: CASSFTRRAADTQYF. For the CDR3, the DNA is TGTGCCAGTAGCTTCACTAGAAGGGCGGCAGATACGCAGTATTTT.

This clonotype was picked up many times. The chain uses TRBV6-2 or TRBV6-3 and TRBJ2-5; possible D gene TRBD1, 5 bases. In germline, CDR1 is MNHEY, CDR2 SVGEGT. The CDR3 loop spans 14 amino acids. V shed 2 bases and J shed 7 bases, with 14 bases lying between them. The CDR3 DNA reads TGTGCCAGCAGTTACAACGTGGGGCGCGGGACCCAGTACTTC. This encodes CASSYNVGRGTQYF.

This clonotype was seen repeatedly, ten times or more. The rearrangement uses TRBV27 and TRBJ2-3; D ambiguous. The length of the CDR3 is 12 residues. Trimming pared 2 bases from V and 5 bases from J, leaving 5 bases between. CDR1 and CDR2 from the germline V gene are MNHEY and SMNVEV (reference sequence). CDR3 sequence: CASSLKRDTQYF. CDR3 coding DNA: TGTGCCAGCAGTTTAAAAAGAGATACGCAGTATTTT.

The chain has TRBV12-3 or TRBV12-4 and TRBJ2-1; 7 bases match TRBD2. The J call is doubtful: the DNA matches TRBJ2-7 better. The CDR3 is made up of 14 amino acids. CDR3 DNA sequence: TGTGCCAGCAGTTCGGGGGGTCCCTACAATGAGCAGTACTTC. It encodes CASSSGGPYNEQYF.

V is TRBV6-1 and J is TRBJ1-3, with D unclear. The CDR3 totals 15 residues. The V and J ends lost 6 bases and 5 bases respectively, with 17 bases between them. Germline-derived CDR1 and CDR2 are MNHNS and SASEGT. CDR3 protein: CASSDGPPIRNTIYF. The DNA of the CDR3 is TGTGCCAGCAGCGACGGACCACCCATCAGAAACACCATATATTTT.

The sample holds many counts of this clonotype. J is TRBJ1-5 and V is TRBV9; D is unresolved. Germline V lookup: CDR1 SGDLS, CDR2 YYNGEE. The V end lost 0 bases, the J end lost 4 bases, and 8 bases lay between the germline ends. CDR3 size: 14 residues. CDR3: CASSVGWLNQPQHF. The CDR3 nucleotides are TGTGCCAGCAGCGTAGGATGGCTTAATCAGCCCCAGCATTTT. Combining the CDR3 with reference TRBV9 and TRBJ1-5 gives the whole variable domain DSGVTQTPKHLITATGQRVTLRCSPRSGDLSVYWYQQSLDQGLQFLIQYYNGEERAKGNILERFSAQQFPDLHSELNLSSLELGDSALYFCASSVGWLNQPQHFGDGTRLSIL.

CDR3 residues: CASSPVAGELFF. DNA for the CDR3: TGTGCCAGCAGCCCCGTGGCCGGGGAGCTGTTTTTT. The gene calls are TRBV11-2 and TRBJ2-2; D is undetermined. CDR1 SGHAT and CDR2 FQNNGV come from the germline V gene. This CDR3 is built from 12 residues. The V and J ends lost 5 bases and 6 bases respectively, with 7 bases between them.

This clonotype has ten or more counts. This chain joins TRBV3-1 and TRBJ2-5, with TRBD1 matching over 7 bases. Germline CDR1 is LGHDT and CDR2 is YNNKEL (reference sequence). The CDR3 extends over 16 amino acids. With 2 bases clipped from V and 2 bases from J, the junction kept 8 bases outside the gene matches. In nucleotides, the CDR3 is TGTGCCAGCAGCCAACCCGGGACAGTTAAGCAAGAGACCCAGTACTTC. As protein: CASSQPGTVKQETQYF.

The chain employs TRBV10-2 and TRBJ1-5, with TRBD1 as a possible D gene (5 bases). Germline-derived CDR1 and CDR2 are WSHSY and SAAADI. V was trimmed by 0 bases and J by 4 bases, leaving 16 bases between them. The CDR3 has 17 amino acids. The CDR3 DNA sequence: TGCGCCAGCAGTGAGTCGAGTTTCAGGGCCCCGAATCAGCCCCAGCATTTT. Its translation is CASSESSFRAPNQPQHF.

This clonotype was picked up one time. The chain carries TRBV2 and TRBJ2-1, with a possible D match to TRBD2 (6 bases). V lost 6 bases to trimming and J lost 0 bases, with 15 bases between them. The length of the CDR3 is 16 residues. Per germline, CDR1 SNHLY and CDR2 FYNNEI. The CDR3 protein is CASRSSSASSYNEQFF. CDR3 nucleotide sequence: TGTGCCAGCAGGTCGTCTAGCGCGAGCTCCTACAATGAGCAGTTCTTC.

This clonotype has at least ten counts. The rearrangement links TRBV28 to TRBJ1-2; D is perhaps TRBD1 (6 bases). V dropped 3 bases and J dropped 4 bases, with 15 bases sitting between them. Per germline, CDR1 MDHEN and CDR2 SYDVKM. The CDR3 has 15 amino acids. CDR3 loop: CASSFHRVQIYGYTF. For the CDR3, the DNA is TGTGCCAGCAGTTTCCACAGGGTACAGATCTATGGCTACACCTTC.

In DNA, the CDR3 is TGTGCCAGCAGCCCAGCGGCAAACAATGAGCAGTTCTTC. It codes for CASSPAANNEQFF. The chain recombines TRBV14 with TRBJ2-1, with D perhaps TRBD2 (5 bases). The CDR3 contains 13 residues. V lost 4 bases and J lost 5, with 9 bases in between. Germline V CDR1 and CDR2: SGHDN, FVKESK.

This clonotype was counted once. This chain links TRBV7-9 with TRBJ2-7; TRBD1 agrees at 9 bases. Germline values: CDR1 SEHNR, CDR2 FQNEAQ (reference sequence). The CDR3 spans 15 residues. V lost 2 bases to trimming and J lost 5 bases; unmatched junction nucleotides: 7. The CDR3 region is CASSLWGQGRHEQYF. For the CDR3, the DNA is TGTGCCAGCAGCTTATGGGGACAGGGCCGTCACGAGCAGTACTTC.

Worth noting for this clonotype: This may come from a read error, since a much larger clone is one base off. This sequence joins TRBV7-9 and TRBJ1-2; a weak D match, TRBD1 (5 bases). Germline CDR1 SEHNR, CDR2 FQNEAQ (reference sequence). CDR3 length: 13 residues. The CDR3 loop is CVSSLAGGYGYTF. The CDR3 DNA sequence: TGTGTCAGCAGCTTAGCTGGGGGCTATGGCTACACCTTC.

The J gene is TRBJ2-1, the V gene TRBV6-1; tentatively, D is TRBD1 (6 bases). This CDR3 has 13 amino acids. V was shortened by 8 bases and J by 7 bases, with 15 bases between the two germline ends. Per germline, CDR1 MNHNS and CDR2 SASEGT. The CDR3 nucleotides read TGTGCCAGCGGCACAGGGAGAGGGAATGAGCAGTTCTTC. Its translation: CASGTGRGNEQFF.

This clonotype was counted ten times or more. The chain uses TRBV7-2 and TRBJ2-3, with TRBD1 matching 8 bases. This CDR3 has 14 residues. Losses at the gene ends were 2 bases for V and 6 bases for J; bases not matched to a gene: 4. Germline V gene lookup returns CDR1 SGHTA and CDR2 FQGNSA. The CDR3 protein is CASSLLTGADTQYF. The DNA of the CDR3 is TGTGCCAGCAGCTTACTGACAGGGGCGGATACGCAGTATTTT.

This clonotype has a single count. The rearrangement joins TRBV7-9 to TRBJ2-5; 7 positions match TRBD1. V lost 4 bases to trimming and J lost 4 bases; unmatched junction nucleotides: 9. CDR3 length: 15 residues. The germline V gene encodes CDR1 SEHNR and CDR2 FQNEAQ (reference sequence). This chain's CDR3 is CASSSRQGPRETQYF. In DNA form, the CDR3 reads TGTGCCAGCAGCTCCAGACAGGGCCCTCGAGAGACCCAGTACTTC.

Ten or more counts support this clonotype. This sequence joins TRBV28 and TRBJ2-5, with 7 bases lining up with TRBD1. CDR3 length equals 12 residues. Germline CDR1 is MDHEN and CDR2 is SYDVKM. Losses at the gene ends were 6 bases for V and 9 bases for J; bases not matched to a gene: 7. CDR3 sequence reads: CASRQGYGAQYF. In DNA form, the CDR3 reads TGTGCCAGCAGACAGGGGTACGGGGCCCAGTACTTC.

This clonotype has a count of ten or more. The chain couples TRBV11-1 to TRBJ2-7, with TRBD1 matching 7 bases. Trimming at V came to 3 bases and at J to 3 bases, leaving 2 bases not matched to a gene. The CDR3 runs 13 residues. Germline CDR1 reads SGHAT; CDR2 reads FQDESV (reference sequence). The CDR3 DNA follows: TGTGCCAGCAGCTTGAGGGACAGCTACGAGCAGTACTTC. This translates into CASSLRDSYEQYF. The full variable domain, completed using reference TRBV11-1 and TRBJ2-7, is EAEVAQSPRYKITEKSQAVAFWCDPISGHATLYWYRQILGQGPELLVQFQDESVVDDSQLPKDRFSAERLKGVDSTLKIQPAELGDSAMYLCASSLRDSYEQYFGPGTRLTVT.

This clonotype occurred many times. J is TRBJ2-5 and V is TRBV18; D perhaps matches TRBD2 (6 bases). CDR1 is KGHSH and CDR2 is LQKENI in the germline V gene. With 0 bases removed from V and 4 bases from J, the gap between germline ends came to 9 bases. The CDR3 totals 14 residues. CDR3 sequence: CASSPPGRAETQYF. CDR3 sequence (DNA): TGTGCCAGCTCACCACCCGGGAGAGCAGAGACCCAGTACTTC.

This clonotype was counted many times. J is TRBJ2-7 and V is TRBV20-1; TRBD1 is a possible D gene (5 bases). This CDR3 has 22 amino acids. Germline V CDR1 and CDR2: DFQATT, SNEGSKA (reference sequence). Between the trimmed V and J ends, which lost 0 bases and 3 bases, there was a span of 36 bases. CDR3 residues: CSARDGIGSQGTSTVGLYEQYF. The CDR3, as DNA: TGCAGTGCTAGAGACGGAATAGGGTCTCAGGGCACTTCTACTGTCGGCCTCTACGAGCAGTACTTC.

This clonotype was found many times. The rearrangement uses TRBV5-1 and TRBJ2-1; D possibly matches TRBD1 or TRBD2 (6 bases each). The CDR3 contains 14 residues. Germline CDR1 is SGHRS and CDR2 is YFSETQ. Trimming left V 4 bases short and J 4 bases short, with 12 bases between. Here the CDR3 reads CASSGGTTYNEQFF. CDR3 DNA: TGCGCCAGCAGCGGCGGGACAACGTACAATGAGCAGTTCTTC.

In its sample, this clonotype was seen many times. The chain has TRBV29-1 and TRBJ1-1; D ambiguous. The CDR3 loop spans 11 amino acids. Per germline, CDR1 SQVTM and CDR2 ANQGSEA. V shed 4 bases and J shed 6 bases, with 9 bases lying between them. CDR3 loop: CSVGRQSEAFF. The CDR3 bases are TGCAGCGTTGGTCGCCAGTCTGAAGCTTTCTTT.

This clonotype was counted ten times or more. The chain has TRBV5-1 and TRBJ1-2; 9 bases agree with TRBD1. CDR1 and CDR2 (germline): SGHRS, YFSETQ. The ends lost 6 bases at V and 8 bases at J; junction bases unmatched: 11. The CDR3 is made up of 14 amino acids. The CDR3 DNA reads TGCGCCAGCAACCCGACAGGGGGAGGTCGCGGCTACACCTTC. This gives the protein CASNPTGGGRGYTF.

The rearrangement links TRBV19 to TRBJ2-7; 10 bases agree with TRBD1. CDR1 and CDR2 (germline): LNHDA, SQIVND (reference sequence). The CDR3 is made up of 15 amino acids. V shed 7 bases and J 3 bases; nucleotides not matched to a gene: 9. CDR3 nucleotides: TGTGCCAGTACCTCGGGACAGGGGTACGGCTACGAGCAGTACTTC. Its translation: CASTSGQGYGYEQYF.

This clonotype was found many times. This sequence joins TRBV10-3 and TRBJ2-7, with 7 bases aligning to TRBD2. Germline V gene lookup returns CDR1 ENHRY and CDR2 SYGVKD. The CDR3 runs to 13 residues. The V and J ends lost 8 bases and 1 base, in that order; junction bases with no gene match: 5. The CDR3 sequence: CAIGASGSYEQYF. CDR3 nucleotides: TGTGCCATCGGCGCTAGCGGTTCCTACGAGCAGTACTTC.

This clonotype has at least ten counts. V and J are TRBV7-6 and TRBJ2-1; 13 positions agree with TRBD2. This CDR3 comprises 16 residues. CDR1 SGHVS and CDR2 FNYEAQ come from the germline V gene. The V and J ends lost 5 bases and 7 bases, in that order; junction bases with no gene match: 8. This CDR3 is CASSPRTSGSVNEQFF. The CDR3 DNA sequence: TGTGCCAGCAGCCCCCGGACTAGCGGGAGTGTAAATGAGCAGTTCTTC.